This TCR beta chain is drawn from a study of patients and donors after allogeneic stem cell transplantation. TCRdb fed the RT-PCR reads into MiXCR, producing one record per CDR3 protein. The data show hundreds of thousands of distinct CDR3 sequences, approximately 16% seen once. V gave up 5 bases and J gave up 7 bases, with 11 bases separating them. From germline, CDR1 is LGHNT and CDR2 FRNRAP. The CDR3 spans 12 residues. The rearrangement links TRBV12-5 to TRBJ1-2; D is unclear. Sequencing was performed on blood, either unsorted or a sorted T cell fraction (not recorded which). This sequence originates from a human donor who was either an allogeneic HSCT recipient or a stem cell or donor lymphocyte infusion donor (not recorded which). It is not recorded whose cells these are; they may come from a transplant donor. This CDR3 reads CASGISSRGYTF. The DNA for the CDR3 is TGTGCTAGTGGTATCTCGTCCCGTGGCTACACCTTC.